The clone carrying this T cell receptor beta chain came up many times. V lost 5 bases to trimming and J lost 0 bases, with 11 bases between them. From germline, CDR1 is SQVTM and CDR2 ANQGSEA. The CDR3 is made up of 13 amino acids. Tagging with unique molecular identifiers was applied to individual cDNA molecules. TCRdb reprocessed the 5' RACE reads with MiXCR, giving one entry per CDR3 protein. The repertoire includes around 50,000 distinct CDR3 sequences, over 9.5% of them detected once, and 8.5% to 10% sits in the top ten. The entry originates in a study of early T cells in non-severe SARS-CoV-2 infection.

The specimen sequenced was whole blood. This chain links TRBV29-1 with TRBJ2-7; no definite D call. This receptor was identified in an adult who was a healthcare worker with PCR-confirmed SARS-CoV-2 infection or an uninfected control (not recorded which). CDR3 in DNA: TGCAGCGTTCGCCTCCTGAGCTCCTACGAGCAGTACTTC. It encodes CSVRLLSSYEQYF.